The 27 T cell receptor beta chains given below trace back to one sample, sequenced in a study of blood T cells in healthy people across ages. With a J-beta primer mix and a sample-barcoded 5' primer, a second PCR ran about 7 to 12 cycles. TCRdb reprocessed the 5' RACE reads with MiXCR, giving one entry per CDR3 protein. The sample lists over a million distinct CDR3 sequences; around 39% were seen once. Sequenced material: blood. The receptor source for this set is a woman between 18 and 29 years old in good health.

This chain joins TRBV6-2 or TRBV6-3 and TRBJ2-7; perhaps TRBD1 as D (6 bases). Trimming removed 0 bases at V and 1 base at J, with 13 bases between. The CDR3 covers 16 residues. Germline V gene sequence: CDR1 MNHEY, CDR2 SVGEGT. The CDR3 is CASSYSMRDISYEQYF. CDR3 nucleotides: TGTGCCAGCAGTTACTCCATGAGGGACATTTCCTACGAGCAGTACTTC.

This clonotype was detected a few times. The chain is built from TRBV3-1 and TRBJ2-5; 9 bases match TRBD1. The CDR3 length is 14 residues. Germline lookup yields CDR1 LGHDT and CDR2 YNNKEL (reference sequence). Trimming removed 4 bases from V and 5 bases from J; junction bases left unmatched: 5. CDR3 nucleotides: TGTGCCAGCAGCCGGGACAGGGTCTGGGAGACCCAGTACTTC. The encoded protein is CASSRDRVWETQYF.

This sequence joins TRBV6-1 and TRBJ1-5, with TRBD1 identical over 9 bases. The J segment lost 2 bases and the V segment lost 5 bases, leaving 10 bases of the junction unmatched. The CDR3 length is 17 residues. Per germline, CDR1 MNHNS and CDR2 SASEGT. The CDR3 coding sequence is TGTGCCAGCAGTCCGGGACAGGGAGATTCGGGCAATCAGCCCCAGCATTTT. Translating gives CASSPGQGDSGNQPQHF.

The rearrangement joins TRBV5-5 to TRBJ2-1; D possibly matches TRBD1 or TRBD2 (7 bases each). CDR1 SGHKS and CDR2 YYEKEE come from the germline V gene (reference sequence). The CDR3 totals 15 residues. V was pared by 4 bases and J by 10 bases, with 21 bases between. CDR3 bases: TGTGCCAGCAGCACCGGGACAGCCACAGCGGGGGAGCAGTTCTTC. This codes for CASSTGTATAGEQFF.

This clonotype was observed at least ten times. The chain combines TRBV2 with TRBJ2-7; maybe TRBD1 (5 bases). Germline CDR1 and CDR2: SNHLY and FYNNEI. Trimming pared 2 bases from V and 1 base from J, leaving 9 bases between. The CDR3 is made up of 14 amino acids. The CDR3 sequence: CASSELGRSYEQYF. CDR3 nucleotide sequence: TGTGCCAGCAGTGAATTGGGGCGGTCCTACGAGCAGTACTTC.

This clonotype was found a few times. V gene TRBV28 combines with J gene TRBJ2-5, with D hard to call. The CDR3 totals 14 residues. The germline V gene has CDR1 MDHEN and CDR2 SYDVKM. V was trimmed by 7 bases and J by 1 base, leaving 13 bases between them. Here the CDR3 reads CASNSRRVQETQYF. In nucleotides, the CDR3 is TGTGCCAGCAATTCGCGCCGCGTCCAAGAGACCCAGTACTTC.

The table lists this clonotype with a count of one. The chain is built from TRBV6-1 and TRBJ2-3, with 7 bases fitting TRBD2. This CDR3 has 15 residues. Germline V CDR1 and CDR2: MNHNS, SASEGT. The V and J ends lost 6 bases and 2 bases, in that order; junction bases with no gene match: 8. In DNA, the CDR3 is TGTGCCAGCAGCCAGAGAAGCGGGGCCACAGATACGCAGTATTTT. This gives the protein CASSQRSGATDTQYF.

V and J are TRBV19 and TRBJ1-4; TRBD1 might be the D (5 bases). V was pared by 3 bases and J by 7 bases, with 6 bases between. In germline, CDR1 is LNHDA, CDR2 SQIVND (reference sequence). CDR3 size: 12 residues. CDR3 loop: CASSIGGEKLFF. Written as DNA, the CDR3 is TGTGCCAGTAGTATCGGGGGTGAAAAACTGTTTTTT.

CDR3 loop: CATRSGRGYSPLHF. The CDR3 coding sequence is TGTGCCACCCGATCGGGGAGGGGCTATTCACCCCTCCACTTT. J is TRBJ1-6 and V is TRBV6-5; tentative D call: TRBD1 (5 bases). V gave up 10 bases and J gave up 8 bases, with 18 bases separating them. The germline V gene has CDR1 MNHEY and CDR2 SVGAGI. CDR3 length: 14 residues.

This CDR3 reads CSVPTGLQGSDFDTF. The CDR3 DNA is TGCAGCGTCCCTACCGGCCTACAGGGATCTGATTTCGACACCTTC. The chain carries TRBV29-1 and TRBJ1-2; possible D gene TRBD1, 6 bases. This CDR3 contains 15 residues. Trimming took 6 bases from V and 12 from J, leaving 29 bases between them. Germline CDR1 SQVTM, CDR2 ANQGSEA.

This clonotype was counted between two and nine times. This sequence joins TRBV5-1 and TRBJ1-2, with D tentatively TRBD1 (5 bases). Trimming stripped 6 bases from V and 4 bases from J, with 13 bases between. Germline loops: CDR1 SGHRS, CDR2 YFSETQ. The length of the CDR3 is 13 residues. The CDR3 DNA reads as TGCGCCAGCACCTCAGGGACGAGCTATGGCTACACCTTC. Protein sequence: CASTSGTSYGYTF.

This chain connects TRBV24-1 to TRBJ2-1, with 11 nucleotides matching TRBD2. The CDR3 consists of 15 residues. V shed 3 bases and J 5 bases; nucleotides not matched to a gene: 2. Germline CDR1 is KGHDR and CDR2 is SFDVKD. The CDR3 region has the DNA TGTGCCACCAGTGATACGGGACTAGCGGACAATGAGCAGTTCTTC. As protein: CATSDTGLADNEQFF.

The chain uses TRBV6-6 and TRBJ1-5, with D maybe TRBD1 (5 bases). The V gene lost 7 bases and the J gene lost 3 bases, with 10 bases spanning the gap. Germline CDR1 is MNHNY and CDR2 is SVGAGI (reference sequence). This CDR3 has 13 amino acids. The CDR3 DNA is TGTGCCAGCACCCGGGACCTCAATCAGCCCCAGCATTTT. Its translation is CASTRDLNQPQHF.

This clonotype showed up just a few times. The chain combines TRBV6-5 with TRBJ2-1; 7 positions match TRBD1. V lost 6 bases to trimming and J lost 7 bases; unmatched junction nucleotides: 12. The germline CDR1 and CDR2 sequences are MNHEY and SVGAGI. The CDR3 is 15 residues long. The CDR3 region has the DNA TGTGCCAGCAGGCGAGTTTTACAGGGGCGGAATGAGCAGTTCTTC. It specifies CASRRVLQGRNEQFF.

In its sample, this clonotype was seen many times. V gene TRBV10-3 combines with J gene TRBJ1-6; D might be TRBD1 (5 bases). The ends were cut back, 6 bases at V and 1 base at J, with 25 bases in the middle. Germline CDR1 and CDR2: ENHRY and SYGVKD. This CDR3 is built from 20 residues. The CDR3, as DNA: TGTGCCATCAGAGCCATCGGACGGGTCCTTTGGGGGTCCTATAATTCACCCCTCCACTTT. Its protein is CAIRAIGRVLWGSYNSPLHF.

V and J are TRBV6-6 and TRBJ2-5; 7 bases line up with TRBD1. This CDR3 has 14 amino acids. Trimming at V came to 2 bases and at J to 3 bases, leaving 3 bases not matched to a gene. Germline V gene data show CDR1 as MNHNY and CDR2 as SVGAGI (reference sequence). CDR3 nucleotide sequence: TGTGCCAGCAGTTACCCGACAGGGAAAGAGACCCAGTACTTC. As protein: CASSYPTGKETQYF.

The rearrangement links TRBV12-3 or TRBV12-4 to TRBJ2-1, with D possibly called TRBD1 or TRBD2 (5 bases each). Trimming removed 6 bases at V and 4 bases at J, with 16 bases between. The CDR3 sequence is 15 residues long. CDR3: CASSPGRGEYNEQFF. The CDR3, as DNA: TGTGCCAGCAGCCCGGGACGAGGGGAGTACAATGAGCAGTTCTTC.

This clonotype was found a few times. V gene TRBV18 combines with J gene TRBJ1-2; 7 nucleotides line up with TRBD1. The length of the CDR3 is 14 residues. J gave up 2 bases and V 8 bases, and 8 bases lay outside the gene matches. The germline V gene encodes CDR1 KGHSH and CDR2 LQKENI. CDR3 amino acids: CASRDRGSNYGYTF. The CDR3 bases are TGTGCCAGCCGGGACAGAGGGTCGAACTATGGCTACACCTTC.

The V and J genes are TRBV27 and TRBJ2-7; TRBD2 matches 10 bases. The germline CDR1 and CDR2 sequences are MNHEY and SMNVEV (reference sequence). The ends lost 5 bases at V and 1 base at J; junction bases unmatched: 5. CDR3 size: 15 residues. The CDR3 region has the DNA TGTGCCAGCAGTCTCTATAGCGGGAGGTCCTACGAGCAGTACTTC. Translating it yields CASSLYSGRSYEQYF.

This clonotype showed up many times. The chain recombines TRBV6-5 with TRBJ2-7; 12 nucleotides match TRBD2. The V gene end was trimmed by 0 bases and the J gene end by 2 bases; junction bases not matched to a gene: 5. Germline lookup yields CDR1 MNHEY and CDR2 SVGAGI. The CDR3 sequence is 17 residues long. The CDR3 DNA reads TGTGCCAGCAGTTACTCCGCTAGCGGGAGGGCCCCCTACGAGCAGTACTTC. The encoded protein is CASSYSASGRAPYEQYF.

Concerning this clonotype itself: At one of its ends the junction is not consistent with the germline gene, which may arise from a read error. The CDR3 coding sequence is TGTGCCAGCAGCTTAGACGGGACAGGGCAACCCTACGAGCGGTACTTC. Translated, it gives CASSLDGTGQPYERYF. V gene TRBV9 combines with J gene TRBJ2-7; 9 bases fit TRBD1. This CDR3 is built from 16 residues. In germline, CDR1 is SGDLS, CDR2 YYNGEE.

The chain recombines TRBV20-1 with TRBJ2-3; TRBD1 matches at 8 bases. V lost 6 bases and J lost 5; bases outside the gene matches: 10. The CDR3 is made up of 14 amino acids. Germline V lookup: CDR1 DFQATT, CDR2 SNEGSKA (reference sequence). CDR3 bases: TGCAGTGCCTTCCCGGGACAGGAAAAAGATACGCAGTATTTT. Encoded protein: CSAFPGQEKDTQYF.

The rearrangement uses TRBV7-8 and TRBJ2-3, with TRBD2 identical over 10 bases. Germline-derived CDR1 and CDR2 are SGHVS and FQNEAQ. J gave up 1 base and V 3 bases, and 4 bases lay outside the gene matches. The CDR3 is made up of 16 amino acids. Here the CDR3 DNA reads TGTGCCAGCAGCTTTAGCGGGGGGCCCCGCACAGATACGCAGTATTTT. It translates to CASSFSGGPRTDTQYF.

The V call is TRBV27, the J call TRBJ2-7; 11 bases agree with TRBD1. Germline trimming cut 2 bases from V and 2 bases from J; bases unmatched to any gene: 2. Germline-derived CDR1 and CDR2 are MNHEY and SMNVEV (reference sequence). The CDR3 length is 15 residues. The CDR3 region has the DNA TGTGCCAGCAGTTTAGGACAGGGGGCTGCCTACGAGCAGTACTTC. It yields the protein CASSLGQGAAYEQYF.

This clonotype was found a few times. V usage is TRBV7-9 and J usage is TRBJ2-5; no clear D gene. Trimming removed 5 bases from V and 0 bases from J, with 13 bases in between. Germline V CDR1 and CDR2: SEHNR, FQNEAQ (reference sequence). The CDR3 has 15 residues. CDR3 protein: CASSRGDPHQETQYF. The CDR3 nucleotides are TGTGCCAGCAGCCGCGGCGACCCGCACCAAGAGACCCAGTACTTC.

The V call is TRBV2, the J call TRBJ1-6, with TRBD1 matching 10 bases. Per germline, CDR1 SNHLY and CDR2 FYNNEI. V lost 4 bases, J lost 4 bases, and 1 base stayed unmatched. The CDR3 is made up of 15 amino acids. The CDR3 sequence is CASSGQGAYNSPLHF. The DNA for the CDR3 is TGTGCCAGCAGTGGACAGGGGGCGTATAATTCACCCCTCCACTTT.

This clonotype has a count of ten or more. The V and J genes are TRBV10-3 and TRBJ2-3; D gene uncertain. The CDR3 sequence is 14 residues long. Germline V lookup: CDR1 ENHRY, CDR2 SYGVKD. V was cut by 10 bases and J by 3 bases, with 17 bases left in between. CDR3: CATRASEVTDTQYF. In nucleotides, the CDR3 is TGTGCCACCCGGGCCTCCGAAGTGACAGATACGCAGTATTTT.